The rows below give T cell receptor beta chains drawn from one sample of a study of CD8+ T cells in alopecia areata. TCRdb's copy holds only in-frame clones and misses some; the assay was immunoSEQ multiplex PCR. Of about 200,000 clones listed, roughly 50% are singletons. Sequences were obtained from CD8+ T cells sorted from blood. Every receptor here comes from a human donor in good health. Both conserved end residues are part of each CDR3. The order of the fields is V gene, CDR3 length, CDR3 protein.

V gene: TRBV13
CDR3 length: 14
CDR3 protein: CASSPGQSSYEQYF

V gene: TRBV6-1
CDR3 length: 14
CDR3 protein: CASSPTGTGFEQYF

V gene: TRBV4-1
CDR3 length: 15
CDR3 protein: CASSQVGGLGYGYTF

V gene: TRBV15
CDR3 length: 17
CDR3 protein: CATSGPGQIPVQETQYF

V gene: TRBV2
CDR3 length: 14
CDR3 protein: CASRGTGNSYEQYF

V gene: TRBV28
CDR3 length: 14
CDR3 protein: CASSLSGLNQPQHF

V gene: TRBV6-1
CDR3 length: 14
CDR3 protein: CASSELTYNYGYTF

V gene: TRBV25-1
CDR3 length: 15
CDR3 protein: CASSGGLALTDTQYF

V gene: TRBV6-5
CDR3 length: 10
CDR3 protein: CASTCGGYTF

V gene: TRBV5-1
CDR3 length: 15
CDR3 protein: CASSPSGQVNTEAFF

V gene: TRBV13
CDR3 length: 15
CDR3 protein: CASSTFSRANYGYTF

V gene: TRBV7-9
CDR3 length: 14
CDR3 protein: CASSLPGAVYGYTF

V gene: TRBV7-9
CDR3 length: 12
CDR3 protein: CASSWGQGEQYF

V gene: TRBV4-1
CDR3 length: 18
CDR3 protein: CASSQRRQGAQGANVLTF

V gene: TRBV13
CDR3 length: 15
CDR3 protein: CASSSAHRDFYEQYF

V gene: TRBV4-1
CDR3 length: 17
CDR3 protein: CASSQAYGTGGSYEQYF

V gene: TRBV27
CDR3 length: 14
CDR3 protein: CASSLSGGSYEQYF

V gene: TRBV9
CDR3 length: 18
CDR3 protein: CASSSRGGPNAGANVLTF

V gene: TRBV5-1
CDR3 length: 16
CDR3 protein: CASSPEGTGSSYEQYF

V gene: TRBV7-6
CDR3 length: 17
CDR3 protein: CASSPDGGQGYYNEQFF

V gene: TRBV4-1
CDR3 length: 14
CDR3 protein: CASSNLGGNTEAFF

V gene: TRBV27
CDR3 length: 13
CDR3 protein: CASSFGGVNEQFF

V gene: TRBV10-2
CDR3 length: 15
CDR3 protein: CASKTTRQGVDGYTF

V gene: TRBV6-5
CDR3 length: 15
CDR3 protein: CASSYSTGSNTEAFF

V gene: TRBV5-1
CDR3 length: 12
CDR3 protein: CASSPGPRGQYF

V gene: TRBV7-2
CDR3 length: 16
CDR3 protein: CASSAKGGVDGDTQYF

V gene: TRBV30
CDR3 length: 13
CDR3 protein: CAWRGAVNTEAFF

V gene: TRBV30
CDR3 length: 14
CDR3 protein: CAWTVGQSSYEQYF